This T cell receptor (beta chain) was observed in a study of response to subunit inactivated influenza vaccine. Remarks on this clonotype: Its cognate antigen is unknown.

The study's findings and limits: It was the authors' suggestion that each seasonal influenza vaccination recruits few new T cells.

A single record per CDR3 protein comes from TCRdb applying MiXCR to the RT-PCR reads. The sample comprises almost 600,000 distinct CDR3 sequences, 12% to 15% of which are singletons, and over 8.5% rests with the top ten. The germline CDR1 and CDR2 sequences are MNHEY and SVGEGT. V dropped 4 bases and J dropped 5 bases, with 18 bases sitting between them. CDR3 size: 15 residues. The sequence came from a man between 45 and 60 years old who received an inactivated influenza vaccine. The sequencing here drew on PBMCs from blood, taken less than 13 days after vaccination. The chain links TRBV6-2 or TRBV6-3 to TRBJ2-7; a possible D gene is TRBD1 (5 bases). In nucleotides, the CDR3 is TGTGCCAGCAGTTGGTCCCATTCAGGGTCGAACGAGCAGTACTTC. This codes for CASSWSHSGSNEQYF.